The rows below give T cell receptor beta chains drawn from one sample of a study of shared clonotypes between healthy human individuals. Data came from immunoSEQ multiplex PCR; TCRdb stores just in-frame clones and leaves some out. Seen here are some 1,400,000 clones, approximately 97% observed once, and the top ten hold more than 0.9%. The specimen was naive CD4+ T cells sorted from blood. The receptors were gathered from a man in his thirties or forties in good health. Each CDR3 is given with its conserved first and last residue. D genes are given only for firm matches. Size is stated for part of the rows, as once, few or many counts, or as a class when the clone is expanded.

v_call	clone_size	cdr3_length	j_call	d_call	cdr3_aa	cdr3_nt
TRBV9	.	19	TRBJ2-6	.	CASSPRGIGDNSGANVLTF	TGTGCCAGCAGCCCGAGGGGGATCGGGGACAACTCTGGGGCCAACGTCCTGACTTTC
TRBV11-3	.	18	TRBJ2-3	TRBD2	CASSSPSDLAGRTDTQYF	TGTGCCAGCAGCTCCCCATCAGATCTAGCGGGACGCACAGATACGCAGTATTTT
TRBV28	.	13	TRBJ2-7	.	CASSLSMFYEQYF	TGTGCCAGCAGTTTATCGATGTTCTACGAGCAGTACTTC
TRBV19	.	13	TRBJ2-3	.	CASRPSGTDTQYF	TGTGCCAGTAGACCCTCGGGGACAGATACGCAGTATTTT
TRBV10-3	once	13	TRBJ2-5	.	CAIRTVSQETQYF	TGTGCCATCAGGACAGTCTCCCAAGAGACCCAGTACTTC
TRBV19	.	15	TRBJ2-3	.	CASSFTGVGTDTQYF	TGTGCCAGTAGCTTCACCGGGGTAGGCACAGATACGCAGTATTTT
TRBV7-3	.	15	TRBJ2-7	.	CASSLSGESSYEQYF	TGTGCCAGCAGCTTATCCGGGGAGAGCTCCTACGAGCAGTACTTC
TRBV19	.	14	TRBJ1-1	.	CASSVGFMNTEAFF	TGTGCCAGTAGTGTGGGTTTCATGAACACTGAAGCTTTCTTT
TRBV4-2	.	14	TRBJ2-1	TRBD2	CASSQGTSGYEQFF	TGTGCCAGCAGCCAAGGGACTAGCGGCTATGAGCAGTTCTTC
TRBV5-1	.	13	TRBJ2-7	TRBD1	CASTEYRGYEQYF	TGCGCCAGCACTGAGTACAGGGGCTACGAGCAGTACTTC
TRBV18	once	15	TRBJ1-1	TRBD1	CASSPQQGKNTEAFF	TGTGCCAGCTCACCACAACAGGGGAAGAACACTGAAGCTTTCTTT
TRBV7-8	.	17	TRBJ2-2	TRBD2	CASSLRETSWNTGELFF	TGTGCCAGCAGCTTAAGGGAGACTAGCTGGAACACCGGGGAGCTGTTTTTT
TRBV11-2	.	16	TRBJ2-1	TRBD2	CASSLVRAGGPGEQFF	TGTGCCAGCAGCTTAGTTCGGGCGGGAGGGCCCGGGGAGCAGTTCTTC
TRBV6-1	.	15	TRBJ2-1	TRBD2	CASRPSGRAGGEQFF	TGTGCCAGCAGGCCCAGCGGGAGGGCTGGGGGTGAGCAGTTCTTC
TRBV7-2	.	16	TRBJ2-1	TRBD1	CASRTGGWGRYNEQFF	TGTGCCAGCAGGACAGGGGGCTGGGGCCGTTACAATGAGCAGTTCTTC
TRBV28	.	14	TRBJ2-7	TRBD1	CATRGGTGAHEQYF	TGTGCCACCCGGGGGGGGACAGGGGCCCACGAGCAGTACTTC
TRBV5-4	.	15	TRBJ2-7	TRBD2	CASSQGLAGDYEQYF	TGTGCCAGCAGCCAGGGACTAGCGGGGGACTACGAGCAGTACTTC
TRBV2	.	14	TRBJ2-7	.	CASSEARPDYEQYF	TGTGCCAGCAGTGAAGCTCGTCCGGACTACGAGCAGTACTTC
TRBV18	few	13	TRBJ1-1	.	CASSPKTGAEAFF	TGTGCCAGCTCACCAAAGACAGGCGCTGAAGCTTTCTTT
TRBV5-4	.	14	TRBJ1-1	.	CASSLEVMNTEAFF	TGTGCCAGCAGCTTGGAGGTCATGAACACTGAAGCTTTCTTT
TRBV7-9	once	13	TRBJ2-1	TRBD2	CASSTRTSHEQFF	TGTGCCAGCAGCACCCGGACTAGCCATGAGCAGTTCTTC
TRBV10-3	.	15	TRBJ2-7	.	CAIRGGAPSSYEQYF	TGTGCCATCAGAGGCGGGGCTCCTAGCTCCTACGAGCAGTACTTC
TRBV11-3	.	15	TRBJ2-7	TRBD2	CASSTASGSSYEQYF	TGTGCCAGCAGCACAGCTAGCGGGAGCTCCTACGAGCAGTACTTC
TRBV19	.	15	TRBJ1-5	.	CASTIIGAFNQPQHF	TGTGCCAGTACCATTATTGGGGCCTTCAATCAGCCCCAGCATTTT
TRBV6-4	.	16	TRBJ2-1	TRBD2	CASSQVAGVLIGEQFF	TGTGCCAGCAGCCAAGTAGCGGGAGTTTTGATTGGTGAGCAGTTCTTC
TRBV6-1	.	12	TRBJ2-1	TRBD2	CASSERLAGVLF	TGTGCCAGCAGTGAGAGACTAGCGGGAGTCCTCTTC
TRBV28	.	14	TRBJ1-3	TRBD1	CASSLDRAGNTIYF	TGTGCCAGCAGTTTGGACAGGGCTGGAAACACCATATATTTT
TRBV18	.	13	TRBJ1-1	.	CASSPVRNTEAFF	TGTGCCAGCTCACCAGTCAGGAACACTGAAGCTTTCTTT
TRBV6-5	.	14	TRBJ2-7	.	CASSRAGDDYEQYF	TGTGCCAGCAGTCGAGCAGGGGACGACTACGAGCAGTACTTC
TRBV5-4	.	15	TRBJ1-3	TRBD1	CASSLDRTGSNTIYF	TGTGCCAGCAGCCTCGACCGGACAGGGAGCAACACCATATATTTT
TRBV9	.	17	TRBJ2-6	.	CASSDGGWVSGANVLTF	TGTGCCAGCAGCGATGGGGGTTGGGTATCTGGGGCCAACGTCCTGACTTTC
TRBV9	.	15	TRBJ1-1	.	CASSVQGAEDTEAFF	TGTGCCAGCAGCGTCCAAGGTGCGGAGGACACTGAAGCTTTCTTT
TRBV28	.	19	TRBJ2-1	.	CASSLYRVVLVSSYNEQFF	TGTGCCAGCAGTTTATATCGGGTGGTATTGGTTAGCTCCTACAATGAGCAGTTCTTC
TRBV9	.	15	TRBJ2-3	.	CASSLPGGSTDTQYF	TGTGCCAGCAGCCTCCCCGGAGGGAGCACAGATACGCAGTATTTT
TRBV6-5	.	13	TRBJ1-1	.	CASTLRANTEAFF	TGTGCCAGCACCCTGAGGGCGAACACTGAAGCTTTCTTT
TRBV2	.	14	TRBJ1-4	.	CASSEATTVEKLFF	TGTGCCAGCAGTGAAGCGACGACAGTTGAAAAACTGTTTTTT